This T cell receptor (beta chain) came from a study of Ad26.COV2.S vaccination and SARS-CoV-2 variants. On the study more broadly: Once or twice, 56 days apart, Ad26.COV2.S was delivered intramuscularly.

Assay: immunoSEQ multiplex PCR; the TCRdb copy retains only in-frame clones and omits some. The sample includes 380,000 or so clones, about 83% of them seen just once. Documented treatment: about 20 received Ad26.COV2.S at low or high dose, single or two shots; roughly five received placebo; per-sample allocation not given. Day 63 following the first vaccine or placebo injection was when the samples were taken. Recruitment in Boston yielded a donor of adult age, 18-55 years. The CDR3 loop spans 14 amino acids. The germline V gene encodes CDR1 SGHTA and CDR2 FQGNSA. Trimming cost V 6 bases and J 2 bases; bases outside gene matches: 4.

The specimen was peripheral blood, collected in a trial of Ad26.COV2.S vaccine versus placebo. The clonotype was recovered from a person aged 18 to 65 who received the Ad26.COV2.S COVID-19 vaccine or a placebo. V usage is TRBV7-2 and J usage is TRBJ1-5; 7 nucleotides match TRBD1. CDR3 region: CASRSTGGNQPQHF. Written as DNA, the CDR3 is TGTGCCAGCAGATCTACAGGGGGCAATCAGCCCCAGCATTTT.